This T cell receptor (beta chain) was identified during a study of OX40 agonist ivuxolimab in advanced cancers. Background on the study: Patients got intravenous ivuxolimab at 0.01 to 10 mg/kg every 2 weeks. Whole-study findings and limits: On average, a greater number of expanded clones characterised CD8+ T cells relative to CD4+.

Worth noting for this clone: The antigen is not known.

The method was immunoSEQ multiplex PCR; TCRdb's version includes in-frame clones alone and lacks a portion of them. Of 35,000 to 50,000 clones in the sample, approximately 89% were seen once. Trimming pared 3 bases from V and 4 bases from J, leaving 9 bases between. CDR1 MNHEY and CDR2 SMNVEV come from the germline V gene (reference sequence). The CDR3 has 14 residues. This chain connects TRBV27 to TRBJ2-2; D gene unclear. The origin of this receptor is an adult with an advanced solid tumor such as melanoma, head and neck, liver or kidney cancer. The sequences come from CD4+ or CD8+ T cells sorted from blood, collected in a trial of the OX40 agonist ivuxolimab. As DNA, the CDR3 is TGTGCCAGCAGTTTGGGCAGCCCCACCGGGGAGCTGTTTTTT. Protein product: CASSLGSPTGELFF.